A single sample gave rise to the 25 T cell receptor beta chains below, sequenced in a study of technical replicates of blood from several donors. Assay: immunoSEQ multiplex PCR; the TCRdb copy retains only in-frame clones and omits some. Here the sample spans approximately 75,000 clones, around 97% being singletons. Sequenced sample: T cells isolated from PBMCs. All receptors derive from a human donor in good health.

The V gene is TRBV11-2, the J gene TRBJ1-4, with D perhaps TRBD1 (6 bases). The V gene lost 5 bases and the J gene lost 7 bases, with 23 bases spanning the gap. The CDR3 spans 17 residues. Germline values: CDR1 SGHAT, CDR2 FQNNGV. The CDR3 loop reads CASSRRGVGATSEKLFF. As DNA, the CDR3 is TGTGCCAGCAGCCGACGAGGGGTGGGGGCAACTTCTGAAAAACTGTTTTTT.

This chain joins TRBV11-1 and TRBJ1-2; no reliable D call. Trimming stripped 1 base from V and 4 bases from J, with 7 bases between. The CDR3 runs 13 residues. Germline V lookup: CDR1 SGHAT, CDR2 FQDESV (reference sequence). The CDR3 sequence is CASSLENGYGYTF. DNA for the CDR3: TGTGCCAGCAGCTTAGAGAACGGCTATGGCTACACCTTC.

This rearrangement joins TRBV30 to TRBJ2-2; a weak D match, TRBD2 (6 bases). V shed 0 bases and J shed 7 bases, with 12 bases lying between them. The CDR3 has 14 amino acids. Germline V gene data show CDR1 as GTSNPN and CDR2 as SVGIG (reference sequence). The CDR3: CAWSVGGYVGELFF. CDR3 in DNA: TGTGCCTGGAGTGTAGGAGGGTATGTCGGGGAGCTGTTTTTT.

This chain uses TRBV20-1 with TRBJ2-7; D is unresolved. CDR3 length: 11 amino acids. The germline V and J ends were trimmed by 1 base and 7 bases, with 8 bases remaining between them. Germline assignment: CDR1 DFQATT and CDR2 SNEGSKA (reference sequence). The CDR3 here is CSARVPGEQYF. The CDR3 DNA reads as TGCAGTGCTAGAGTTCCGGGTGAGCAGTACTTC.

The chain links TRBV5-4 to TRBJ2-7, with D unclear. CDR3 length: 11 amino acids. Trimming took 3 bases from V and 2 from J, leaving 3 bases between them. Germline values: CDR1 SGHNT, CDR2 YYREEE (reference sequence). CDR3 sequence reads: CASSSAYEQYF. CDR3 bases: TGTGCCAGCAGCTCGGCCTACGAGCAGTACTTC.

The V and J genes are TRBV6-5 and TRBJ2-7, with D maybe TRBD2 (6 bases). The CDR3 has 14 amino acids. Trimming stripped 6 bases from V and 3 bases from J, with 15 bases between. Germline V lookup: CDR1 MNHEY, CDR2 SVGAGI. The CDR3, as DNA: TGTGCCAGCAGGCGGGATCCAGGCGTCTACGAGCAGTACTTC. Protein sequence: CASRRDPGVYEQYF.

The V gene is TRBV5-1, the J gene TRBJ2-7; 10 bases line up with TRBD1. Germline trimming cut 5 bases from V and 4 bases from J; bases unmatched to any gene: 6. Germline CDR1 reads SGHRS; CDR2 reads YFSETQ. CDR3 length equals 14 residues. The CDR3 DNA reads TGCGCCAGCAGTTTTGGGACAGGGGTTTACGAGCAGTACTTC. Protein sequence: CASSFGTGVYEQYF.

The rearrangement joins TRBV4-2 to TRBJ1-1, with 10 nucleotides matching TRBD1. This CDR3 region has 14 residues. The ends lost 4 bases at V and 5 bases at J; junction bases unmatched: 4. Germline V gives CDR1 LGHNA, CDR2 YNFKEQ. The CDR3 sequence: CASSRGQGGTEAFF. DNA for the CDR3: TGTGCCAGCAGCCGAGGACAGGGGGGGACTGAAGCTTTCTTT.

The chain joins TRBV25-1 to TRBJ2-5; the match to TRBD1 covers 8 bases. With 7 bases clipped from V and 12 bases from J, the junction kept 4 bases outside the gene matches. This CDR3 has 10 amino acids. Germline CDR1 MGHDK, CDR2 SYGVNS. CDR3 DNA: TGTGCCAGCATCTCGGACAGGGAGTACTTC. Amino acids: CASISDREYF. The entire variable domain, with the rest obtained from reference TRBV25-1 and TRBJ2-5, is as follows: EADIYQTPRYLVIGTGKKITLECSQTMGHDKMYWYQQDPGMELHLIHYSYGVNSTEKGDLSSESTVSRIRTEHFPLTLESARPSHTSQYLCASISDREYFGPGTRLLVL.

This chain links TRBV7-7 with TRBJ2-3; D not resolved. The CDR3 is made up of 14 amino acids. V was cut by 2 bases and J by 6 bases, with 12 bases left in between. Germline-derived CDR1 and CDR2 are SSHAT and FNYEAQ (reference sequence). The CDR3 sequence is CASSLRSTTDTQYF. Here the CDR3 DNA reads TGTGCCAGCAGCTTAAGATCTACTACGGATACGCAGTATTTT.

The chain combines TRBV19 with TRBJ1-2, with 7 bases lining up with TRBD1. Germline V CDR1 and CDR2: LNHDA, SQIVND (reference sequence). V dropped 5 bases and J dropped 7; count of bases not matched to a gene: 19. CDR3 length: 17 amino acids. As DNA, the CDR3 is TGTGCCAGTAGTGTACAGGGGATCGGGGAACCATTCGGTGGCTACACCTTC. As protein: CASSVQGIGEPFGGYTF. Combining the CDR3 with reference TRBV19 and TRBJ1-2 gives the whole variable domain DGGITQSPKYLFRKEGQNVTLSCEQNLNHDAMYWYRQDPGQGLRLIYYSQIVNDFQKGDIAEGYSVSREKKESFPLTVTSAQKNPTAFYLCASSVQGIGEPFGGYTFGSGTRLTVV.

The J gene is TRBJ1-4, the V gene TRBV4-3; 11 bases map to TRBD1. The V segment lost 4 bases and the J segment 11 bases; nucleotides outside the gene matches: 6. This CDR3 is 14 amino acids long. CDR1 and CDR2 (germline): LGHNA, YSLEER. In DNA, the CDR3 is TGCGCCAGCAGCCTTGGGACAGGGGGGGAGAAACTGTTTTTT. Translation: CASSLGTGGEKLFF.

This sequence joins TRBV5-1 and TRBJ1-1; a possible D gene is TRBD1 (5 bases). Germline V CDR1 and CDR2: SGHRS, YFSETQ. The ends were cut back, 3 bases at V and 4 bases at J, with 13 bases in the middle. The CDR3 runs 14 residues. The CDR3 here is CASSSDDSFTEAFF. Here the CDR3 DNA reads TGCGCCAGCAGCTCCGATGACAGCTTCACTGAAGCTTTCTTT. The full variable domain, in which reference TRBV5-1 and TRBJ1-1 provide the parts outside the CDR3, is KAGVTQTPRYLIKTRGQQVTLSCSPISGHRSVSWYQQTPGQGLQFLFEYFSETQRNKGNFPGRFSGRQFSNSRSEMNVSTLELGDSALYLCASSSDDSFTEAFFGQGTRLTVV.

This chain joins TRBV2 and TRBJ2-7; 9 bases line up with TRBD1. V lost 6 bases and J lost 2; bases outside the gene matches: 5. Germline CDR1 and CDR2: SNHLY and FYNNEI. The CDR3 is 14 amino acids. The CDR3 loop reads CASRGTGPTYEQYF. Here the CDR3 DNA reads TGTGCCAGCAGAGGGACAGGGCCGACCTACGAGCAGTACTTC.

J is TRBJ2-1 and V is TRBV9, with 9 bases matching TRBD2. The ends lost 2 bases at V and 9 bases at J; junction bases unmatched: 6. This CDR3 is built from 14 residues. CDR1 and CDR2 (germline): SGDLS, YYNGEE. CDR3 DNA sequence: TGTGCCAGCAGCGTTAGGACTAGCGCGAGTGAGCAGTTCTTC. Translated, it gives CASSVRTSASEQFF.

The rearrangement joins TRBV28 to TRBJ1-1; weak D call: TRBD1 (6 bases). V lost 6 bases and J 4 bases, leaving 18 bases between the germline ends. CDR1 is MDHEN and CDR2 is SYDVKM in the germline V gene. The CDR3 is 15 amino acids. CDR3 bases: TGTGCCAGCAGGACAACAGGGCCCACTTTCACTGAAGCTTTCTTT. Amino acid sequence: CASRTTGPTFTEAFF.

The chain uses TRBV9 and TRBJ1-1; TRBD1 is a possible D gene (5 bases). Germline CDR1 SGDLS, CDR2 YYNGEE. V was shortened by 4 bases and J by 1 base, with 14 bases between the two germline ends. The CDR3 length is 15 residues. The CDR3 loop reads CASSPPGGRNTEAFF. The CDR3 DNA sequence: TGTGCCAGCAGCCCGCCGGGGGGGAGGAACACTGAAGCTTTCTTT.

The chain joins TRBV27 to TRBJ2-3, with D uncertain. Germline CDR1 is MNHEY and CDR2 is SMNVEV (reference sequence). CDR3 size: 14 residues. Trimming stripped 5 bases from V and 1 base from J, with 10 bases between. The CDR3 is CASSLPGRTDTQYF. For the CDR3, the DNA is TGTGCCAGCAGTCTACCGGGTCGCACAGATACGCAGTATTTT.

The chain is built from TRBV7-2 and TRBJ1-2; 7 bases are shared with TRBD1. The V and J ends lost 7 bases and 5 bases, in that order; junction bases with no gene match: 10. The CDR3 consists of 14 residues. Germline values: CDR1 SGHTA, CDR2 FQGNSA. For the CDR3, the DNA is TGTGCCAGCACATCTCGGGGACAGAAATATGGCTACACCTTC. Protein: CASTSRGQKYGYTF.

The V call is TRBV2, the J call TRBJ2-7; TRBD1 matches at 10 bases. J was trimmed by 6 bases and V by 5 bases; bases with no gene match: 10. Per germline, CDR1 SNHLY and CDR2 FYNNEI. The CDR3 runs to 15 residues. The CDR3 sequence is CASSFTGTGESEQYF. In nucleotides, the CDR3 is TGTGCCAGCAGTTTTACCGGGACAGGGGAGAGCGAGCAGTACTTC.

This clone was counted a single time. This chain uses TRBV7-2 with TRBJ2-7; the D is unclear. V lost 5 bases and J 6 bases, leaving 8 bases between the germline ends. This CDR3 has 11 residues. Germline CDR1 reads SGHTA; CDR2 reads FQGNSA. CDR3 bases: TGTGCCAGCAGCCAGGCAACCGAGCAGTACTTC. This gives the protein CASSQATEQYF. The whole variable domain, filled in from reference TRBV7-2 and TRBJ2-7, reads GAGVSQSPSNKVTEKGKDVELRCDPISGHTALYWYRQSLGQGLEFLIYFQGNSAPDKSGLPSDRFSAERTGGSVSTLTIQRTQQEDSAVYLCASSQATEQYFGPGTRLTVT.

The chain couples TRBV30 to TRBJ1-4; TRBD1 aligns across 10 bases. CDR1 GTSNPN and CDR2 SVGIG come from the germline V gene (reference sequence). The CDR3 covers 15 residues. V lost 7 bases and J lost 4; bases outside the gene matches: 9. The CDR3 protein is CAFLPGQGYNEKLFF. DNA for the CDR3: TGTGCCTTCTTACCGGGACAGGGGTATAATGAAAAACTGTTTTTT.

The chain links TRBV5-6 to TRBJ2-7, with D uncertain. V lost 1 base to trimming and J lost 2 bases, with 7 bases between them. This CDR3 is 13 amino acids long. The germline CDR1 and CDR2 sequences are SGHDT and YYEEEE. The CDR3 nucleotides read TGTGCCAGCAGCTTGACAGATACCTACGAGCAGTACTTC. This translates into CASSLTDTYEQYF.

The gene calls are TRBV7-3 and TRBJ1-1; D gene ambiguous. V was pared by 5 bases and J by 0 bases, with 16 bases between. The CDR3 extends over 16 amino acids. Germline assignment: CDR1 SGHTA and CDR2 FQGTGA. CDR3 bases: TGTGCCAGCAGCCCCGGCCCGGGAACGTTGAACACTGAAGCTTTCTTT. It yields the protein CASSPGPGTLNTEAFF.

DNA for the CDR3: TGTGCCAGCAGCTTGGGACAGTTGGAGTTACTAGCCAAAAACATTCAGTACTTC. Residues: CASSLGQLELLAKNIQYF. The genes are TRBV7-9 and TRBJ2-4, with 7 bases matching TRBD1. This CDR3 comprises 18 residues. Trimming at V came to 3 bases and at J to 0 bases, leaving 11 bases not matched to a gene. CDR1 SEHNR and CDR2 FQNEAQ come from the germline V gene (reference sequence).